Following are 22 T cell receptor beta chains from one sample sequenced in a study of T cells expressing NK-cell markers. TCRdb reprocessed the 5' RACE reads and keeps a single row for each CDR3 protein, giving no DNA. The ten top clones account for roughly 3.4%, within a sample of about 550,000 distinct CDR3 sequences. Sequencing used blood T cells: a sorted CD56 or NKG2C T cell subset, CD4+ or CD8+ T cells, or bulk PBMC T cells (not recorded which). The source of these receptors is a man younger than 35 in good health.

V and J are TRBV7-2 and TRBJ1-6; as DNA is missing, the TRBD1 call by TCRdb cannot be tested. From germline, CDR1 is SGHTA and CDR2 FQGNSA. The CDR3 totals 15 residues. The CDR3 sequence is CASRGEVPFNSPLHF.

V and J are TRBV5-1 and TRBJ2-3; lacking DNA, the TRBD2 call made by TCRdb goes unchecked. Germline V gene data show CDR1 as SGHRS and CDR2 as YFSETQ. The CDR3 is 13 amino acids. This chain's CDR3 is CASSFSPPDTQYF. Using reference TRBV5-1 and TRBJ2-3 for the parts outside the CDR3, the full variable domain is KAGVTQTPRYLIKTRGQQVTLSCSPISGHRSVSWYQQTPGQGLQFLFEYFSETQRNKGNFPGRFSGRQFSNSRSEMNVSTLELGDSALYLCASSFSPPDTQYFGPGTRLTVL.

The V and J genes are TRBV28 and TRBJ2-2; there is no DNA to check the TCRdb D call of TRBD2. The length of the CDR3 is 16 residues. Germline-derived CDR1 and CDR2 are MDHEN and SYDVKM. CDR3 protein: CASSLLKREGAGELFF.

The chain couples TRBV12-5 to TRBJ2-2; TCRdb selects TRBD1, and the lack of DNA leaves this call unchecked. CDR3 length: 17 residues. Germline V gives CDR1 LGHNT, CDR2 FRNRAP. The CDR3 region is CASGWDGDRVDTGELFF.

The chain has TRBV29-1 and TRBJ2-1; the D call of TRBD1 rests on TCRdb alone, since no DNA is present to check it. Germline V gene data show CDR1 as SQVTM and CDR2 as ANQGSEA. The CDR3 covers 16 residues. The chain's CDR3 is CSVETGWGASYNEQFF.

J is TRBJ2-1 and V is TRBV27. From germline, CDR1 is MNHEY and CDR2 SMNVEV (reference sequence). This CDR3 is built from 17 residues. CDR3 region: CASSLSGVTSSYNEQFF.

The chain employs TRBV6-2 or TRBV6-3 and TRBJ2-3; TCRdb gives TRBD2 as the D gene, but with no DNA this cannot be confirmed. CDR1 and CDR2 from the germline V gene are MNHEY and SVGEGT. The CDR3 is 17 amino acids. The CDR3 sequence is CASSYNQREESTDTQYF.

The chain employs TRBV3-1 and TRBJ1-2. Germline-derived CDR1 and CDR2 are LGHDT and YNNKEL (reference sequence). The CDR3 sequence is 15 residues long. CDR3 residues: CASSQVSYRGYGYTF.

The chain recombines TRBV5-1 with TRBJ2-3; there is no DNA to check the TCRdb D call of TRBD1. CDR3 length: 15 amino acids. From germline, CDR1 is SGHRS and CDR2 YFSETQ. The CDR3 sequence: CASSSRGTGPDTQYF.

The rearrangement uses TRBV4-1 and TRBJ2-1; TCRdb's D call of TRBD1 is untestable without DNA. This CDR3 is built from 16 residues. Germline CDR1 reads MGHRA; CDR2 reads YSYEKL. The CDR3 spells CASSSGPSQSYNEQFF.

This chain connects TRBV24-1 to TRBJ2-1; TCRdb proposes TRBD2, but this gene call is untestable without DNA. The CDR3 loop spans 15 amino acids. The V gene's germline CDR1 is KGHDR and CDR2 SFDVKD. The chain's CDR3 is CATSDLLAGRVEQFF.

CDR3 loop: CASSLANALAESYEQYF. The rearrangement links TRBV7-8 to TRBJ2-7; TCRdb names TRBD2, which stays unverified in the absence of DNA. Germline lookup yields CDR1 SGHVS and CDR2 FQNEAQ. The CDR3 covers 17 residues.

This CDR3 is CASSGGANVLTF. The chain has TRBV6-5 and TRBJ2-6. CDR3 length equals 12 residues. CDR1 is MNHEY and CDR2 is SVGAGI in the germline V gene.

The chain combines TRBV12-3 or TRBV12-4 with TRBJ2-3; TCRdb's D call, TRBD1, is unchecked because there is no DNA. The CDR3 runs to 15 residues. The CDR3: CASGPGQGGSSTQYF.

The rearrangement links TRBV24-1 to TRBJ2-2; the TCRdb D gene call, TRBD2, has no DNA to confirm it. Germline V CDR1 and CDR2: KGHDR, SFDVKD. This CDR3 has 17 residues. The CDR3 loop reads CATSDPTSGGRGGELFF.

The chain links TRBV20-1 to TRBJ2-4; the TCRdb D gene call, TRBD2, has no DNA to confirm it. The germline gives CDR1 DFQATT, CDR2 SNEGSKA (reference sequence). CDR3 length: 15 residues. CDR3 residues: CSASSTSWYENIQYF.

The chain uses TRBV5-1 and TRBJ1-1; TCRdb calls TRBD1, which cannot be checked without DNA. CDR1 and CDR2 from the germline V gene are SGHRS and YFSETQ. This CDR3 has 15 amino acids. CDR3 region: CASSLGVQGGTEAFF.

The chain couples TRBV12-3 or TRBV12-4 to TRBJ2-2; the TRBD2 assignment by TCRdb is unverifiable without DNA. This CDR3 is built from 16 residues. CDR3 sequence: CASSLTSGANTGELFF.

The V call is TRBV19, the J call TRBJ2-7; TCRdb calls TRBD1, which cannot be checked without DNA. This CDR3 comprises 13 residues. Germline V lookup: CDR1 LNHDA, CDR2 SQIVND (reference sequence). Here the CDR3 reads CASSQRGDYEQYF.

CDR3 sequence: CSVSGANVLTF. This chain uses TRBV29-1 with TRBJ2-6. Germline V gives CDR1 SQVTM, CDR2 ANQGSEA. The CDR3 contains 11 residues.

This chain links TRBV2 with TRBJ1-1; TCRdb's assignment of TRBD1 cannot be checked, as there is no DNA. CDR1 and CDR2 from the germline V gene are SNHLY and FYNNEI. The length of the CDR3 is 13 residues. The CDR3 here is CASRQGANTEAFF.

This chain's CDR3 is CASGWGGETQYF. The V and J genes are TRBV6-2 or TRBV6-3 and TRBJ2-5; the D gene TCRdb calls, TRBD1, cannot be checked with no DNA. This CDR3 spans 12 amino acids. In germline, CDR1 is MNHEY, CDR2 SVGEGT.